This T cell receptor (beta chain) was sequenced for a study of blood T cell repertoires in COVID-19. The CDR3 is 18 amino acids. Germline CDR1 and CDR2: MNHEY and SMNVEV (reference sequence). V dropped 5 bases and J dropped 3; count of bases not matched to a gene: 12. Profiled with immunoSEQ multiplex PCR; TCRdb holds only in-frame clones, not every one. The sample has under 200,000 clones; around 83% are singletons. The clonotype was recovered from a woman aged 80 or older in a cohort sampled during active or convalescent COVID-19. The sequenced material came from peripheral blood. The rearrangement uses TRBV27 and TRBJ2-7; 14 bases map to TRBD2. The CDR3 bases are TGTGCCAGCAGTCCGGGGACTAGCGGGGGCGTAAGGAACTACGAGCAGTACTTC. This encodes CASSPGTSGGVRNYEQYF.